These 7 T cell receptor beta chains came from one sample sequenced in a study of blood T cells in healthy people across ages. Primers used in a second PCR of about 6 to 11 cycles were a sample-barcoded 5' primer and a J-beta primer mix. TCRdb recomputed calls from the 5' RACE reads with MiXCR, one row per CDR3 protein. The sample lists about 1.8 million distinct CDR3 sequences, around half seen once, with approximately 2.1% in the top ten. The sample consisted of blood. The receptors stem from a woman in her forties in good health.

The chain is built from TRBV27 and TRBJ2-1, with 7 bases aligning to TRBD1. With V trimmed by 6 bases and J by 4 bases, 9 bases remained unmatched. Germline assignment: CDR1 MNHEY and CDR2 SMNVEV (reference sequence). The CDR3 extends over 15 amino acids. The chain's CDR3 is CASSIETGTYNEQFF. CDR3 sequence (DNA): TGTGCCAGCAGCATCGAGACAGGGACATACAATGAGCAGTTCTTC.

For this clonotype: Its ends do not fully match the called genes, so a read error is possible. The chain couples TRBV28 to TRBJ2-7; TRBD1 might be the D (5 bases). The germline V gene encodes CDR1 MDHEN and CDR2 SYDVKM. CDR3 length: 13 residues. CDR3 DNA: TGTGCCAGCAGTGAGGACAACTCCTATGAGCAGTACTTC. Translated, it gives CASSEDNSYEQYF.

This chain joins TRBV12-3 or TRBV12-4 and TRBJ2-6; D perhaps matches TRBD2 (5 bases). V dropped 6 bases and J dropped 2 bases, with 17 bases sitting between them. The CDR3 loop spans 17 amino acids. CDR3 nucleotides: TGTGCCAGCAGCCTGATGAGAGGCGGGCCTGGGGCCAACGTCCTGACTTTC. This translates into CASSLMRGGPGANVLTF.

CDR3 amino acids: CSAVRSETQYF. CDR3 sequence (DNA): TGCAGTGCAGTAAGATCTGAGACCCAGTACTTC. The chain has TRBV20-1 and TRBJ2-5, with no clear D. In germline, CDR1 is DFQATT, CDR2 SNEGSKA (reference sequence). V shed 6 bases and J shed 5 bases, with 10 bases lying between them. This CDR3 has 11 amino acids.

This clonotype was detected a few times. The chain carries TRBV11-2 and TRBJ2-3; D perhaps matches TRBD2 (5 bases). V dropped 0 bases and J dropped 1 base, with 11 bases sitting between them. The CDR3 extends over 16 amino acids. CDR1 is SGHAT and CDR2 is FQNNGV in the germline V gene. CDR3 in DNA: TGTGCCAGCAGCTTAGATCGTCGAGCGGGCACAGATACGCAGTATTTT. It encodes CASSLDRRAGTDTQYF.

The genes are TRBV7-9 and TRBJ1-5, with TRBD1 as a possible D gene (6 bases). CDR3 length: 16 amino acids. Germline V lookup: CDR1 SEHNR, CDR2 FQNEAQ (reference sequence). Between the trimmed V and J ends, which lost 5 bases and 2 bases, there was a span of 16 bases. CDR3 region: CASSLRQVRGNQPQHF. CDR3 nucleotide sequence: TGTGCCAGCAGCCTGCGACAGGTTAGGGGCAATCAGCCCCAGCATTTT.

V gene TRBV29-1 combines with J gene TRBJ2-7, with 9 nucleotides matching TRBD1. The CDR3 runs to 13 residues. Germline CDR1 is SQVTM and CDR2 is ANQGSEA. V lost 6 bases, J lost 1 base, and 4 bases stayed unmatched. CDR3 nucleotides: TGCAGCGTGATCGGGACAGGGTCCTACGAGCAGTACTTC. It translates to CSVIGTGSYEQYF.